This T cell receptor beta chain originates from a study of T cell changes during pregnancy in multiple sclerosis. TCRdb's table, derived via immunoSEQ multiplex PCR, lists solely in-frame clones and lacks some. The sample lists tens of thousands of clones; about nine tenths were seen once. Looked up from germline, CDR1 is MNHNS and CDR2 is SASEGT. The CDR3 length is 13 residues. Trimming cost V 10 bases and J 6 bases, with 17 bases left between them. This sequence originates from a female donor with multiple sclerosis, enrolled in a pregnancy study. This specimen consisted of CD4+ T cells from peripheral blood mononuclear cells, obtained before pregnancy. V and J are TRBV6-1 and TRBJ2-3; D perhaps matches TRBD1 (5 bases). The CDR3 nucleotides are TGTGCCACCTTCGTCAACAGGTATGATACGCAGTATTTT. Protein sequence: CATFVNRYDTQYF.